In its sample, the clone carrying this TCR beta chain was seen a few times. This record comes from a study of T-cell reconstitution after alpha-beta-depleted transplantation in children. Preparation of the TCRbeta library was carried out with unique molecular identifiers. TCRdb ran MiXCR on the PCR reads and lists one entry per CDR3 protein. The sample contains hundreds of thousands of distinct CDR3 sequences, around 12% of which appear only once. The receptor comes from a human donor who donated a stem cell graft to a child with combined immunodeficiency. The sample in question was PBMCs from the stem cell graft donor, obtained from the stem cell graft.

CDR3 residues: CASSFPGERRTMEEETQYF. The CDR3 coding sequence is TGTGCCAGCAGCTTCCCCGGGGAGCGCCGCACTATGGAGGAGGAGACCCAGTACTTC. This rearrangement joins TRBV11-1 to TRBJ2-5, with D tentatively TRBD2 (5 bases). Trimming left V 3 bases short and J 5 bases short, with 28 bases between. The CDR3 totals 19 residues. Germline loops: CDR1 SGHAT, CDR2 FQDESV (reference sequence).